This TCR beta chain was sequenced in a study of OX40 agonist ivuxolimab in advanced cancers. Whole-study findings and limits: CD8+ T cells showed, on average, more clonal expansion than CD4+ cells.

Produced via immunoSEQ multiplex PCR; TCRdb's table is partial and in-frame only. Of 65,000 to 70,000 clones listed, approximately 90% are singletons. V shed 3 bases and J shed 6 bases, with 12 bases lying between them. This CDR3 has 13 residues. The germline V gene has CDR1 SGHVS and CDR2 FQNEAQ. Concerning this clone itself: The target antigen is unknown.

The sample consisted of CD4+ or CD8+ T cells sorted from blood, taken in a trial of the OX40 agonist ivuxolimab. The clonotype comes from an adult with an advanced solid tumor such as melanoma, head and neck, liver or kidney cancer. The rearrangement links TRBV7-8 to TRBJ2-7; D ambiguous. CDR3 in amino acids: CASSLKQPGEQYF. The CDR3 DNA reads TGTGCCAGCAGCTTGAAACAGCCGGGCGAGCAGTACTTC.